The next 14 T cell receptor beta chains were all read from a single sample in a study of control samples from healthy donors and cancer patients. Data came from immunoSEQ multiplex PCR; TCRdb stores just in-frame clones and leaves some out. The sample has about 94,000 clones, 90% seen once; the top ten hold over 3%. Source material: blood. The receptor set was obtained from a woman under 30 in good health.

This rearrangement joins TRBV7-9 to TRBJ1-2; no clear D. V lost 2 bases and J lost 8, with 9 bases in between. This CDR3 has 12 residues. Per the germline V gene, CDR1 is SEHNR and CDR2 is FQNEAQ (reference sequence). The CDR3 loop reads CASSLYRSGYTF. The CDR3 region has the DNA TGTGCCAGCAGCTTATATCGGTCAGGCTACACCTTC.

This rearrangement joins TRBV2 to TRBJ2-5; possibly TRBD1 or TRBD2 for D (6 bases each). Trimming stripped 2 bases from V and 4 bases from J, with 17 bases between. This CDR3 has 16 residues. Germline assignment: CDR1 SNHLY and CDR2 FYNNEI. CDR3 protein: CASSESGGGGRETQYF. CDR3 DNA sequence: TGTGCCAGCAGTGAATCGGGTGGTGGGGGGCGAGAGACCCAGTACTTC.

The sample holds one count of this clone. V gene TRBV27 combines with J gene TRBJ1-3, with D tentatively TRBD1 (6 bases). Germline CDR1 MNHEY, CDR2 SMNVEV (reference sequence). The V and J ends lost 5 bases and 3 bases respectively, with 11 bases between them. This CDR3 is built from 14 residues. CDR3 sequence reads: CASSTTGVGNTIYF. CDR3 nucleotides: TGTGCCAGCAGTACGACAGGAGTTGGAAACACCATATATTTT.

In nucleotides, the CDR3 is TGTGCCAGCAGCAAAGTTGAAGACAGGGTGAACACTGAAGCTTTCTTT. This translates into CASSKVEDRVNTEAFF. This chain joins TRBV21-1 and TRBJ1-1; TRBD1 is the table's D call, not checked against the DNA. TRBV21-1 is tagged as a pseudogene. The CDR3 is 16 residues long.

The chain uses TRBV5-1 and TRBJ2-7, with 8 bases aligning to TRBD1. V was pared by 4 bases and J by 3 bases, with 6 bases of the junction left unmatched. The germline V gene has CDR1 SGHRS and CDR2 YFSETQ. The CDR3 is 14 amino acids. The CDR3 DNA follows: TGCGCCAGCAGCCCCGGACAGGGAGGCTACGAGCAGTACTTC. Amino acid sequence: CASSPGQGGYEQYF.

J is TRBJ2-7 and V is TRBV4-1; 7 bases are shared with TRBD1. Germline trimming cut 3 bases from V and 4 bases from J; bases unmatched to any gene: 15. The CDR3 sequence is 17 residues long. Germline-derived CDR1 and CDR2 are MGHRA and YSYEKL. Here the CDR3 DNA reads TGCGCCAGCAGCCACTTATACCCGGGACAGCTTCCGTACGAGCAGTACTTC. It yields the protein CASSHLYPGQLPYEQYF.

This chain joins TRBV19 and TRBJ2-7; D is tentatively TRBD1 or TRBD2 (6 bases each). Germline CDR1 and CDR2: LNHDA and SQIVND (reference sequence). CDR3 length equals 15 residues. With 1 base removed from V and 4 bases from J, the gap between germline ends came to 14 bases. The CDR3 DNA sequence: TGTGCCAGTAGTATAGTCCATGAGGGGGGATACGAGCAGTACTTC. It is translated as CASSIVHEGGYEQYF.

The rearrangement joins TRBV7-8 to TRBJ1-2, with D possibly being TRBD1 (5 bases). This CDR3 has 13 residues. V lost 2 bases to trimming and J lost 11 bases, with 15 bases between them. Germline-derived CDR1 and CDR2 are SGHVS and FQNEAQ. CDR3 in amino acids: CASSLSQGLSYTF. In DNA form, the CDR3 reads TGTGCCAGCAGCTTAAGTCAGGGCTTGAGTTACACCTTC.

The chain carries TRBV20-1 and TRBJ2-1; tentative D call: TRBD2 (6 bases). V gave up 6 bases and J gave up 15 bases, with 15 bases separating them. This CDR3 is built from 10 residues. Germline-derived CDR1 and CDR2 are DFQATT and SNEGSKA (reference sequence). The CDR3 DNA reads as TGCAGTGCGACACGGGACTCCTCGTTCTTC. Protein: CSATRDSSFF.

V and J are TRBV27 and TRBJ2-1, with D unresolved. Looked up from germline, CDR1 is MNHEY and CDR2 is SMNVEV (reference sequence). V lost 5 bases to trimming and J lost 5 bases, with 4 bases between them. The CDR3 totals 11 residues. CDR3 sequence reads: CASSANNEQFF. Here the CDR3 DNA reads TGTGCCAGCAGTGCAAACAATGAGCAGTTCTTC.

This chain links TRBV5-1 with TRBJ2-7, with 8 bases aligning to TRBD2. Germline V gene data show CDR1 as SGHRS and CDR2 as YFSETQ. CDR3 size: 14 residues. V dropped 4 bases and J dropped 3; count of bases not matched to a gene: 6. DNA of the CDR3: TGCGCCAGCAGCCCAAGCGGGGGAAACTACGAGCAGTACTTC. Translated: CASSPSGGNYEQYF.

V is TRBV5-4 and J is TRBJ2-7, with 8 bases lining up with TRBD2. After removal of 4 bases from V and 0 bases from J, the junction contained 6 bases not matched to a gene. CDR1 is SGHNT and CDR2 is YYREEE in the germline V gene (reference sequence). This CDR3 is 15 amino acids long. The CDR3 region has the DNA TGTGCCAGCAGCCCCCCGGGGACTAGCTCCTACGAGCAGTACTTC. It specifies CASSPPGTSSYEQYF. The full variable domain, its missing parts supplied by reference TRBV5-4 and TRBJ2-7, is ETGVTQSPTHLIKTRGQQVTLRCSSQSGHNTVSWYQQALGQGPQFIFQYYREEENGRGNFPPRFSGLQFPNYSSELNVNALELDDSALYLCASSPPGTSSYEQYFGPGTRLTVT.

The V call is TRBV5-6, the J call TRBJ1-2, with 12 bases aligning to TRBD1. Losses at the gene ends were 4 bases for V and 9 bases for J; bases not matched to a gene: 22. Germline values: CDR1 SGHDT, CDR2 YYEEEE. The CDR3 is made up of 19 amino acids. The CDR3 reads CASSPHPKAGTGGAWRYTF. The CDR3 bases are TGTGCCAGCAGCCCTCACCCCAAGGCCGGGACAGGGGGCGCGTGGCGCTACACCTTC.

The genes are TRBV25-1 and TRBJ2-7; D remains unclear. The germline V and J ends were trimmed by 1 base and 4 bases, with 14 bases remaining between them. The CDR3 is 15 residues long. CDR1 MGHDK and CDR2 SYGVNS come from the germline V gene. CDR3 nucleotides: TGTGCCAGCAGTGAATGGGGAATCTCGCAATACGAGCAGTACTTC. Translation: CASSEWGISQYEQYF.